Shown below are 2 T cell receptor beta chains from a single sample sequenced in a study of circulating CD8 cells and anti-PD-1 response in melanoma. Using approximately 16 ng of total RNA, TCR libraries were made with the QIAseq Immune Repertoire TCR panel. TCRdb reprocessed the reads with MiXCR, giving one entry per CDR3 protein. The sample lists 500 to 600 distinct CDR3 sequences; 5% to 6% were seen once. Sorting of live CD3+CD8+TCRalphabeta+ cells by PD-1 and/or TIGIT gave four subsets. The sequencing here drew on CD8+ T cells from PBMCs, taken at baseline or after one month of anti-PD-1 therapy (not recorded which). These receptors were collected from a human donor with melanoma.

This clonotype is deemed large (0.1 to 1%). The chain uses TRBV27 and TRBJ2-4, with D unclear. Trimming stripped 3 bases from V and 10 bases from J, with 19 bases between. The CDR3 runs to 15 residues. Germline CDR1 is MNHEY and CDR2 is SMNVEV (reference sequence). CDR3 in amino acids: CASSFSPGYLEIQYF. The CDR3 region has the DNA TGTGCCAGCAGTTTCTCCCCCGGGTATTTAGAAATTCAGTACTTC.

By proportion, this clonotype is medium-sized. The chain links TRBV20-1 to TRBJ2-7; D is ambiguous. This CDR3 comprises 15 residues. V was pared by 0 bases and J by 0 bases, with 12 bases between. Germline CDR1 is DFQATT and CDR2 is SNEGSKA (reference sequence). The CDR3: CSARDLRQSSYEQYF. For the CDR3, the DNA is TGCAGTGCTAGAGATTTAAGGCAGAGCTCCTACGAGCAGTACTTC.